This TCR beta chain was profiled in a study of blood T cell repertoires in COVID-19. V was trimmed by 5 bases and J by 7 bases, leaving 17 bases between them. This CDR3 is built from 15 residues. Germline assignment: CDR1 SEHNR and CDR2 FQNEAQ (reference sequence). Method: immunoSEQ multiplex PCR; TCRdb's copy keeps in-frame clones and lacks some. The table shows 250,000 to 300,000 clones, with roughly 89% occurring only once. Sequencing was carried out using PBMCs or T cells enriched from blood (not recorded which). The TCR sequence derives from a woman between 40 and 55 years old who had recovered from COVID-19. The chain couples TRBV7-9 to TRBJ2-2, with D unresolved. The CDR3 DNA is TGTGCCAGCAGCCCCCCCTCGAGAGTTGGCGGGGAGCTGTTTTTT. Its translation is CASSPPSRVGGELFF.